The 20 T cell receptor beta chains below all came from one sample that was sequenced in a study of shared clonotypes between healthy human individuals. TCRdb's copy holds only in-frame clones and misses some; the assay was immunoSEQ multiplex PCR. The profile shows approximately 2.4 million clones, around 95% of them singletons. Material: naive CD4+ T cells sorted from blood. Subset defined: CD45RA+ positively selected. Receptor source: a man between 18 and 35 years old in good health.

This chain links TRBV6-1 with TRBJ2-3, with 12 positions matching TRBD2. CDR3 size: 12 residues. V shed 10 bases, J shed 10 bases, and the junction held 6 bases outside the gene matches. CDR1 is MNHNS and CDR2 is SASEGT in the germline V gene. CDR3 region: CATRLAGDPQYF. CDR3 in DNA: TGTGCCACCCGACTAGCGGGGGACCCGCAGTATTTT.

This clone was detected only once. This chain links TRBV5-4 with TRBJ1-2; D might be TRBD1 (6 bases). The CDR3 sequence is 17 residues long. The V end was cut by 0 bases, the J end by 3 bases, with 18 bases between. Germline V gene data show CDR1 as SGHNT and CDR2 as YYREEE (reference sequence). The CDR3 protein is CASSLAPSQGGHYGYTF. As DNA, the CDR3 is TGTGCCAGCAGCTTGGCACCATCCCAAGGGGGTCACTATGGCTACACCTTC.

CDR3 DNA sequence: TGTGCCAGCAGTCCTAGCGGGCTCACGGGCACCGGGGAGCTGTTTTTT. It codes for CASSPSGLTGTGELFF. The chain employs TRBV7-9 and TRBJ2-2, with 8 bases aligning to TRBD2. CDR1 is SEHNR, CDR2 FQNEAQ, per germline (reference sequence). The CDR3 covers 16 residues. J lost 4 bases, V lost 6 bases, and 10 bases had no gene match.

The chain joins TRBV5-1 to TRBJ1-2; D is undetermined. Germline V CDR1 and CDR2: SGHRS, YFSETQ. The CDR3 loop spans 14 amino acids. Trimming pared 4 bases from V and 8 bases from J, leaving 18 bases between. The CDR3 sequence: CASSPPGSPGGYTF. The CDR3 DNA sequence: TGCGCCAGCAGCCCTCCGGGCTCCCCAGGCGGCTACACCTTC.

The chain carries TRBV5-1 and TRBJ1-4; 9 positions agree with TRBD1. Germline loops: CDR1 SGHRS, CDR2 YFSETQ. The ends lost 5 bases at V and 0 bases at J; junction bases unmatched: 5. There are 16 residues in the CDR3. CDR3 sequence (DNA): TGCGCCAGCAGGCTACAGGGGGCCACAACTAATGAAAAACTGTTTTTT. Protein: CASRLQGATTNEKLFF.

The V call is TRBV4-1, the J call TRBJ1-6; D is undetermined. CDR1 and CDR2 (germline): MGHRA, YSYEKL. The CDR3 has 13 amino acids. The V and J ends lost 1 base and 7 bases respectively, with 5 bases between them. CDR3 sequence reads: CASSQVTNSPLHF. The CDR3 coding sequence is TGCGCCAGCAGCCAAGTAACAAATTCACCCCTCCACTTT.

This sequence joins TRBV5-4 and TRBJ1-4, with D possibly TRBD1 on 6 matching bases. The V gene lost 4 bases and the J gene lost 0 bases, with 10 bases spanning the gap. Per germline, CDR1 SGHNT and CDR2 YYREEE (reference sequence). The CDR3 contains 15 residues. The DNA of the CDR3 is TGTGCCAGCAGCCCGGACAGTTCAACTAATGAAAAACTGTTTTTT. This gives the protein CASSPDSSTNEKLFF.

This chain joins TRBV28 and TRBJ1-5, with D tentatively TRBD1 (6 bases). From germline, CDR1 is MDHEN and CDR2 SYDVKM. This CDR3 is 14 amino acids long. Trimming left V 5 bases short and J 7 bases short, with 15 bases between. In nucleotides, the CDR3 is TGTGCCAGCAGTCCAGTATACAGGGTCCAGCCCCAGCATTTT. It translates to CASSPVYRVQPQHF.

The genes are TRBV30 and TRBJ1-3; D call uncertain. There are 15 residues in the CDR3. CDR1 GTSNPN and CDR2 SVGIG come from the germline V gene (reference sequence). V was cut by 0 bases and J by 8 bases, with 17 bases left in between. The CDR3 protein is CAWSVSAVQYYTIYF. In DNA, the CDR3 is TGTGCCTGGAGTGTCTCGGCGGTCCAGTATTACACCATATATTTT.

This chain joins TRBV5-4 and TRBJ2-1; 10 bases are a match to TRBD2. V dropped 3 bases and J dropped 7; count of bases not matched to a gene: 10. The CDR3 runs to 16 residues. Germline V gene lookup returns CDR1 SGHNT and CDR2 YYREEE (reference sequence). The CDR3 region is CASSSQASGSPNEQFF. The CDR3 bases are TGTGCCAGCAGCTCTCAAGCTAGCGGGAGCCCTAATGAGCAGTTCTTC.

The chain links TRBV7-9 to TRBJ2-6; D not resolved. V was cut by 1 base and J by 0 bases, with 4 bases left in between. CDR1 and CDR2 (germline): SEHNR, FQNEAQ (reference sequence). This CDR3 region has 15 residues. CDR3 nucleotide sequence: TGTGCCAGCAGCTTAGATAACTCTGGGGCCAACGTCCTGACTTTC. This codes for CASSLDNSGANVLTF.

The CDR3 loop is CASTYSAGATYNEQFF. Here the CDR3 DNA reads TGTGCCAGCACTTACTCGGCGGGAGCGACGTACAATGAGCAGTTCTTC. The chain links TRBV2 to TRBJ2-1, with 7 bases aligning to TRBD2. The CDR3 length is 16 residues. Unmatched junction bases numbered 13, after V lost 7 bases and J lost 4 bases. Per the germline V gene, CDR1 is SNHLY and CDR2 is FYNNEI.

CDR3 loop: CASSQQGGGSYEQYF. The CDR3 DNA reads TGTGCCAGCAGCCAACAGGGAGGCGGATCCTACGAGCAGTACTTC. The rearrangement links TRBV7-9 to TRBJ2-7, with D perhaps being TRBD1 or TRBD2 (6 bases each). V lost 5 bases, J lost 1 base, and 15 bases lay in between. Germline V gene data show CDR1 as SEHNR and CDR2 as FQNEAQ (reference sequence). The CDR3 has 15 residues.

The chain combines TRBV28 with TRBJ2-1; tentatively, D is TRBD2 (5 bases). Germline assignment: CDR1 MDHEN and CDR2 SYDVKM. Trimming pared 2 bases from V and 4 bases from J, leaving 9 bases between. The CDR3 covers 14 residues. CDR3 DNA: TGTGCCAGCAGTTTAGGAGGTTGGTACAATGAGCAGTTCTTC. It is translated as CASSLGGWYNEQFF.

The CDR3 here is CASSLENTAEAFF. The DNA of the CDR3 is TGTGCCAGCAGCTTAGAGAATACGGCTGAAGCTTTCTTT. This chain uses TRBV7-6 with TRBJ1-1; no definite D call. This CDR3 is 13 amino acids long. V was pared by 1 base and J by 6 bases, with 9 bases between. CDR1 SGHVS and CDR2 FNYEAQ come from the germline V gene.

This chain joins TRBV18 and TRBJ1-3, with TRBD1 matching 9 bases. The ends lost 3 bases at V and 1 base at J; junction bases unmatched: 4. The V gene's germline CDR1 is KGHSH and CDR2 LQKENI. The CDR3 runs 16 residues. CDR3 bases: TGTGCCAGCTCACCGAGACAGGGGGTATCTGGAAACACCATATATTTT. It codes for CASSPRQGVSGNTIYF.

The genes are TRBV18 and TRBJ2-7; 12 bases are a match to TRBD2. This CDR3 spans 18 amino acids. The junction had 9 bases not matched to a gene; V was cut back by 3 bases and J by 0 bases. Germline values: CDR1 KGHSH, CDR2 LQKENI. CDR3 loop: CASSPPGLAGGGSYEQYF. In DNA, the CDR3 is TGTGCCAGCTCACCCCCTGGGCTAGCGGGGGGGGGCTCCTACGAGCAGTACTTC.

The V gene is TRBV28, the J gene TRBJ2-1; no definite D call. V lost 6 bases, J lost 6 bases, and 9 bases lay in between. The CDR3 consists of 12 residues. CDR1 is MDHEN, CDR2 SYDVKM, per germline. CDR3 in DNA: TGTGCCAGCAGCAAGTGGGTCAATGAGCAGTTCTTC. Protein product: CASSKWVNEQFF.

This rearrangement joins TRBV15 to TRBJ2-7, with 8 bases identical to TRBD1. In germline, CDR1 is LNHNV, CDR2 YYDKDF (reference sequence). V lost 2 bases to trimming and J lost 4 bases; unmatched junction nucleotides: 7. This CDR3 contains 15 residues. CDR3 DNA: TGTGCCACCAGCAGATCAGGGACAGGTGGTTACGAGCAGTACTTC. Protein sequence: CATSRSGTGGYEQYF.

This chain uses TRBV5-6 with TRBJ1-5; TRBD1 matches at 10 bases. V gave up 2 bases and J gave up 3 bases; unmatched junction bases: 11. Per the germline V gene, CDR1 is SGHDT and CDR2 is YYEEEE. This CDR3 is 18 amino acids long. The CDR3, as DNA: TGTGCCAGCAGCTTTTTTTCTTTGACAGGGGGCACCAATCAGCCCCAGCATTTT. This gives the protein CASSFFSLTGGTNQPQHF. Combining the CDR3 with reference TRBV5-6 and TRBJ1-5 gives the whole variable domain DAGVTQSPTHLIKTRGQQVTLRCSPKSGHDTVSWYQQALGQGPQFIFQYYEEEERQRGNFPDRFSGHQFPNYSSELNVNALLLGDSALYLCASSFFSLTGGTNQPQHFGDGTRLSIL.